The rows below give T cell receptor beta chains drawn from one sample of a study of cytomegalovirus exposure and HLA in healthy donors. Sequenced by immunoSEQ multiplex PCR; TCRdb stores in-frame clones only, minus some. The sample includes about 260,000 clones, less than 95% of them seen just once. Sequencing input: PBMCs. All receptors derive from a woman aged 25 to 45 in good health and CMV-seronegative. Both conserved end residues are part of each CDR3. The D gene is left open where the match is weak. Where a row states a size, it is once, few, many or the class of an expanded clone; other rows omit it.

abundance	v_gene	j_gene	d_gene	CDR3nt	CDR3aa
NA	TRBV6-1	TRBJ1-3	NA	TGTGCCAACAGTGTGGGAACTGGAAACACCATATATTTT	CANSVGTGNTIYF
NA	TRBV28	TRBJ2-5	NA	TGTGCCAGCAGTTTATTGGCTGAAGAGACCCAGTACTTC	CASSLLAEETQYF
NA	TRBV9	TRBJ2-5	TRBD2	TGTGCCAGCAGCGTGACGGGAGGGGGAGAGACCCAGTACTTC	CASSVTGGGETQYF
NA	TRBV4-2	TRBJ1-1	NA	TGTGCCAGCAGCCCCCCAGGGAACACTGAAGCTTTCTTT	CASSPPGNTEAFF
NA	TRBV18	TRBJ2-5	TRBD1	TGTGCCAGCTCACAGGGGGCCCAAGAGACCCAGTACTTC	CASSQGAQETQYF
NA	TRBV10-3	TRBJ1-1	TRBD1	TGTGCCATCAGTTCGGGACAGGGAGGGACTGAAGCTTTCTTT	CAISSGQGGTEAFF
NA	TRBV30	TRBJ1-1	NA	TGTGCCTGGAGTAGGCCTGGGGGGCGAGCGACCGGTGAAGCTTTCTTT	CAWSRPGGRATGEAFF
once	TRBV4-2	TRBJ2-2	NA	TGTGCCAGCAGCCCCGGGACGGACGCCGGGGAGCTGTTTTTT	CASSPGTDAGELFF
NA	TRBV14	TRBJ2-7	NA	TGTGCCAGCAGCCAAGACAGTCAATTCTCCTACGAGCAGTACTTC	CASSQDSQFSYEQYF
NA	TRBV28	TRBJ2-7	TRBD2	TGTGCCAGCAGTACCCTCCCGAGCGGGAGTTACGAGCAGTACTTC	CASSTLPSGSYEQYF
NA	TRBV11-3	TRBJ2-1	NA	TGTGCCAGCAGCTTAGATGGCCTTACTAGTTCCTACAATGAGCAGTTCTTC	CASSLDGLTSSYNEQFF
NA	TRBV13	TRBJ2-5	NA	TGTGCCAGCAGCATAAGGGAGACCCAGTACTTC	CASSIRETQYF
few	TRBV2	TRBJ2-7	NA	TGTGCCAGCAGGCCCCCGGACAGTTCCTACGAGCAGTACTTC	CASRPPDSSYEQYF
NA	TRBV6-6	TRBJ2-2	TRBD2	TGTGCCAGCAGTGAGCGGGGGGGGACCGGGGAGCTGTTTTTT	CASSERGGTGELFF
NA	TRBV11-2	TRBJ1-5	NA	TGTGCCAGCAGCTTAGGAACGCTGGGTAATCAGCCCCAGCATTTT	CASSLGTLGNQPQHF
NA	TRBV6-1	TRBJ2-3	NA	TGTGCCAGCTCTCAGGGGTCCCCAGATACGCAGTATTTT	CASSQGSPDTQYF
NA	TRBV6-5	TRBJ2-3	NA	TGTGCCAGCAGTTACGGGACTCTAGCAACCACAGATACGCAGTATTTT	CASSYGTLATTDTQYF
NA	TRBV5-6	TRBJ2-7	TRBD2	TGTGCCAGCAGCTCCGGGACTAGGGGTCCATACGAGCAGTACTTC	CASSSGTRGPYEQYF
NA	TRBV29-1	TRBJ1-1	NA	TGCAGCGTTGGGGGTGGGCCACAGATCGACACTGAAGCTTTCTTT	CSVGGGPQIDTEAFF
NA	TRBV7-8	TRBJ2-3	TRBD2	TGTGCCAGCAGCCCTGAAGGACTAGCGGGAGTGTATGATACGCAGTATTTT	CASSPEGLAGVYDTQYF
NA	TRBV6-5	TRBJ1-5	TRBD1	TGTGCCAGCAGTCAAGGGACAGGGGTTCAGCCCCAGCATTTT	CASSQGTGVQPQHF